This is a list of T cell receptor beta chains from one sample in a study of blood T cell repertoires in COVID-19. The protocol was immunoSEQ multiplex PCR, while the TCRdb copy is restricted to in-frame clones and leaves out a portion. Here the sample spans 130,000 to 150,000 clones, just under 85% being singletons. Material: PBMCs or T cells enriched from blood (not recorded which). The receptors originated from a man in his fifties or sixties who had recovered from COVID-19. Each CDR3 is given with its conserved first and last residue. The D gene is left open where the match is weak. Where a row states a size, it is once, few, many or the class of an expanded clone; other rows omit it.

TRBJ1-2 - - TRBV30 TGTGCCTCGAGGGACTCAGCTAACTATGGCTACACCTTC CASRDSANYGYTF
TRBJ1-4 TRBD1 - TRBV10-3 TGTGCCATCAGTAGGGACAGGGGAGCAGAAAAACTGTTTTTT CAISRDRGAEKLFF
TRBJ2-7 TRBD1 - TRBV5-4 TGTGCCAGCAGCATGTACGGGACAGGGATCTACGAGCAGTACTTC CASSMYGTGIYEQYF
TRBJ2-1 - - TRBV7-2 TGTGCCAGCAGCTCCCAAGCTATTCGGGGTCATGAGCAGTTCTTC CASSSQAIRGHEQFF
TRBJ2-3 - few TRBV5-1 TGCGCCAGCAGCGCGGCAATGAGCACAGATACGCAGTATTTT CASSAAMSTDTQYF
TRBJ2-2 - - TRBV6-5 TGTGCCAGCAGTTACGGGGCCACCGGGGAGCTGTTTTTT CASSYGATGELFF
TRBJ2-2 - - TRBV13 TGTGCCAGCAGCCTCACCGGGGAGCTGTTTTTT CASSLTGELFF
TRBJ2-3 - - TRBV5-5 TGTGCCAGCAGCTTGGAGGAGATCACAGATACGCAGTATTTT CASSLEEITDTQYF
TRBJ2-3 TRBD1 - TRBV9 TGTGCCAGCAGCGCCCCCATCCGGGACAGGGGTGGCACAGATACGCAGTATTTT CASSAPIRDRGGTDTQYF
TRBJ2-7 TRBD2 - TRBV5-6 TGTGCCAGCAGCTTGGGAGCAGGGCGGAGCGGGGGACGGGAGTACGAGCAGTACTTC CASSLGAGRSGGREYEQYF
TRBJ1-2 TRBD1 - TRBV10-3 TGTGCCATCAGTGGATCTGAGGGTCAGGGGGCCGAGAGCTATGGCTACACCTTC CAISGSEGQGAESYGYTF
TRBJ2-1 TRBD2 - TRBV30 TGTGCCTGGAGTCCGACGGGGGGAGGGTTCAATGAGCAGTTCTTC CAWSPTGGGFNEQFF
TRBJ2-1 TRBD2 few TRBV29-1 TGCAGCGTTACTAGCGGGGGGGCCGGTGAGCAGTTCTTC CSVTSGGAGEQFF
TRBJ2-2 - once TRBV12-2 TGTGCAAGTCGATTGACGACTCAACGTACGAACACCGGGGAGCTGTTTTTT CASRLTTQRTNTGELFF
TRBJ1-5 - - TRBV5-1 TGCGCCAGCAGCTTGTCGAGCAATCAGCCCCAGCATTTT CASSLSSNQPQHF
TRBJ2-3 TRBD2 - TRBV5-5 TGTGCCAGCAGTCCTGGACTAGCGGATAGCACAGATACGCAGTATTTT CASSPGLADSTDTQYF
TRBJ2-5 TRBD1 - TRBV5-6 TGTGCCAGCAGCTTCCAGGGGGCCTCCGAGACCCAGTACTTC CASSFQGASETQYF
TRBJ1-1 - - TRBV7-9 TGTGCCAGCAGCACCTCCAAAACGACACACACTGAAGCTTTCTTT CASSTSKTTHTEAFF
TRBJ1-4 - - TRBV4-1 TGCGCCAGCAGCCAAGTGTCCGCCAGGGATAATGAAAAACTGTTTTTT CASSQVSARDNEKLFF
TRBJ1-3 - - TRBV7-2 TGTGCCAGCAGCCCTATACTTCAGGGTTATGGAAACACCATATATTTT CASSPILQGYGNTIYF
TRBJ2-2 - - TRBV3-1/TRBV3-2 TGTGCCAGCAGTCAGAGGGCCGGGGAGCTGTTTTTT CASSQRAGELFF
TRBJ2-5 - - TRBV9 TGTGCCAGCAGCGTAGGTACAGCCCAGGGGACCCAGTACTTC CASSVGTAQGTQYF
TRBJ2-5 TRBD1 - TRBV29-1 TGCAGCGTGGGACAGGGAATACGAGAGACCCAGTACTTC CSVGQGIRETQYF
TRBJ2-1 - - TRBV6-5 TGTGCCAGCAGACCTAGTAGCTCCTACAATGAGCAGTTCTTC CASRPSSSYNEQFF
TRBJ2-5 TRBD1 - TRBV5-1 TGCGCCAGCAGCCCCGGGACAGGGTTCGAAAAGACCCAGTACTTC CASSPGTGFEKTQYF
TRBJ1-2 TRBD1 - TRBV4-3 TGCGCCAGCAGCCAAACGGGACAGGGTCGCGGCTACACCTTC CASSQTGQGRGYTF
TRBJ2-1 TRBD2 - TRBV14 TGTGCCAGCAGCCTGGGACTAGCGGGGGGTGGTGAGCAGTTCTTC CASSLGLAGGGEQFF
TRBJ1-2 - - TRBV7-3 TGTGCCAGCAGCTTAACGGGCCAGGGAATGGGGGGCTACACCTTC CASSLTGQGMGGYTF
TRBJ1-5 TRBD1 few TRBV19 TGTGCCAGTAAAAACGACAGGGTGGCCAATCAGCCCCAGCATTTT CASKNDRVANQPQHF
TRBJ2-7 TRBD1 once TRBV18 TGTGCCAGCTCCCCAGGACAGGGCACCGAGCAGTACTTC CASSPGQGTEQYF
TRBJ2-1 - - TRBV4-3 TGCGCCAGCAGCCAAGATGGCAGCGCTTACAATGAGCAGTTCTTC CASSQDGSAYNEQFF
TRBJ2-7 TRBD1 - TRBV6-5 TGTGCCACCTGGAGAACAGGGGCCTGGGAGCAGTACTTC CATWRTGAWEQYF
TRBJ2-7 TRBD2 once TRBV3-1/TRBV3-2 TGTGCCAGCAGCCCCCCGGGACTAGCTACCGGGAACGAGCAGTACTTC CASSPPGLATGNEQYF
TRBJ1-5 - - TRBV7-9 TGTGCCAGCAGCCCACTTATCGGACAGAAAGCTTATAGCAATCAGCCCCAGCATTTT CASSPLIGQKAYSNQPQHF
TRBJ2-2 TRBD1 - TRBV19 TGTGCCAGTAGGGCAGGACAGGGGTACACCGGGGAGCTGTTTTTT CASRAGQGYTGELFF
TRBJ1-2 - - TRBV7-8 TGTGCCAGCAGCTTAGAGAGGGTGATCTCAGATGGCTACACCTTC CASSLERVISDGYTF
TRBJ2-3 - few TRBV10-3 TGTGCCAGCCGGGAACCAGAGAACACAGATACGCAGTATTTT CASREPENTDTQYF
TRBJ1-2 - - TRBV5-1 TGCGCCAGCAGCTTGGACAGCCGAACGTTTGGTGGCTACACCTTC CASSLDSRTFGGYTF
TRBJ2-3 - - TRBV29-1 TGCAGCGTTGAAGTTAGAGGACTGCTATCTAGCACAGATACGCAGTATTTT CSVEVRGLLSSTDTQYF
TRBJ1-2 - - TRBV2 TGTGCCAGCAGTGAAATGACAGCCTATGGCTACACCTTC CASSEMTAYGYTF
TRBJ2-2 TRBD2 - TRBV19 TGTGCCAGTAGTTCTCTAGCGGGGGGGTCTCCCGGGGAGCTGTTTTTT CASSSLAGGSPGELFF
TRBJ1-1 - few TRBV3-1/TRBV3-2 TGTGCCAGCAGCCAAGTCGACAGTTCTTCTGAAGCTTTCTTT CASSQVDSSSEAFF
TRBJ1-5 TRBD1 - TRBV2 TGTGCCAGCAGTGAACTCGGGACAGGCAATCAGCCCCAGCATTTT CASSELGTGNQPQHF